A single sample gave rise to the 15 T cell receptor beta chains below, sequenced in a study of cytomegalovirus exposure and HLA in healthy donors. It was with 60 Vbeta and 13 Jbeta primers that the PCR ran. Produced via immunoSEQ multiplex PCR; TCRdb's table is partial and in-frame only. The profile shows approximately 200,000 clones, more than 75% of them singletons. The sequencing input was PBMCs. These receptors originate from a woman aged 45-60 years in good health and CMV-seropositive.

The chain combines TRBV19 with TRBJ2-2, with 7 nucleotides matching TRBD2. Trimming cost V 1 base and J 6 bases; bases outside gene matches: 8. CDR3 length equals 16 residues. Germline V CDR1 and CDR2: LNHDA, SQIVND (reference sequence). CDR3 DNA: TGTGCCAGTAGTATAGGGGCTAGCGGAAGAGCCGGGGAGCTGTTTTTT. Residues: CASSIGASGRAGELFF.

This clone was recorded only once. The V call is TRBV27, the J call TRBJ2-5; D might be TRBD1 (5 bases). The closer fit of TRBJ2-7 to the DNA end suggests the J call may be wrong. The CDR3 consists of 14 residues. CDR1 and CDR2 from the germline V gene are MNHEY and SMNVEV (reference sequence). As DNA, the CDR3 is TGTGCCAGCAGTTGGACATATAGCTCCTACGAGCAGTACTTC. It specifies CASSWTYSSYEQYF.

The chain couples TRBV2 to TRBJ1-2, with D tentatively TRBD1 (6 bases). Germline assignment: CDR1 SNHLY and CDR2 FYNNEI. The CDR3 contains 19 residues. Trimming took off 1 base at V and 3 bases at J, with 24 bases between the two ends. DNA of the CDR3: TGTGCCAGCAGTGAAGGATATCTTACCGAAAACAGGGCGGACTATGGCTACACCTTC. It translates to CASSEGYLTENRADYGYTF.

CDR3 protein: CASSLRWGAQEEQYF. CDR3 nucleotide sequence: TGTGCCAGCAGCTTAAGGTGGGGAGCCCAGGAGGAGCAGTACTTC. V and J are TRBV7-3 and TRBJ2-7, with D possibly being TRBD2 (5 bases). The V end lost 1 base, the J end lost 7 bases, and 17 bases lay between the germline ends. Germline CDR1 SGHTA, CDR2 FQGTGA. The CDR3 totals 15 residues.

V usage is TRBV11-2 and J usage is TRBJ1-2; 10 bases map to TRBD1. Looked up from germline, CDR1 is SGHAT and CDR2 is FQNNGV. V lost 6 bases and J lost 0; bases outside the gene matches: 10. CDR3 length: 17 residues. This CDR3 is CASSRTGTGDANYGYTF. The CDR3 nucleotides read TGTGCCAGCAGTAGAACCGGGACAGGGGATGCTAACTATGGCTACACCTTC. The complete variable domain, with remaining parts taken from reference TRBV11-2 and TRBJ1-2, reads EAGVAQSPRYKIIEKRQSVAFWCNPISGHATLYWYQQILGQGPKLLIQFQNNGVVDDSQLPKDRFSAERLKGVDSTLKIQPAKLEDSAVYLCASSRTGTGDANYGYTFGSGTRLTVV.

The CDR3 loop reads CASSLGQGYQETQYF. DNA for the CDR3: TGTGCCAGCAGCTTAGGACAGGGGTACCAAGAGACCCAGTACTTC. This sequence joins TRBV7-8 and TRBJ2-5; 8 bases match TRBD1. The CDR3 loop spans 15 amino acids. Trimming cost V 1 base and J 0 bases; bases outside gene matches: 1. Germline V lookup: CDR1 SGHVS, CDR2 FQNEAQ.

The chain carries TRBV5-1 and TRBJ2-5, with D perhaps matching TRBD2 (7 bases). The germline V and J ends were trimmed by 2 bases and 4 bases, with 21 bases remaining between them. The CDR3 is made up of 17 amino acids. The V gene's germline CDR1 is SGHRS and CDR2 YFSETQ. The CDR3 sequence: CASSLLAGLRGRETQYF. In nucleotides, the CDR3 is TGCGCCAGCAGCTTATTAGCGGGCCTAAGGGGGAGAGAGACCCAGTACTTC.

The V and J genes are TRBV29-1 and TRBJ2-1, with 7 nucleotides matching TRBD1. Germline V gives CDR1 SQVTM, CDR2 ANQGSEA. The V and J ends lost 6 bases and 8 bases, in that order; junction bases with no gene match: 10. The CDR3 totals 13 residues. Written as DNA, the CDR3 is TGCAGCGTAAGGACAGGATCCCTCGATGAGCAGTTCTTC. This encodes CSVRTGSLDEQFF.

The chain combines TRBV5-1 with TRBJ2-3, with TRBD2 matching over 7 bases. J lost 1 base, V lost 7 bases, and 9 bases had no gene match. CDR1 and CDR2 from the germline V gene are SGHRS and YFSETQ. This CDR3 contains 15 residues. The CDR3 nucleotides are TGCGCCAGCTCCGGCGGGAGCGGCGGCACAGATACGCAGTATTTT. It is translated as CASSGGSGGTDTQYF.

The genes are TRBV7-2 and TRBJ2-7; TRBD2 matches at 12 bases. The CDR3 totals 15 residues. Germline V gene lookup returns CDR1 SGHTA and CDR2 FQGNSA. V was pared by 5 bases and J by 2 bases, with 4 bases of the junction left unmatched. DNA for the CDR3: TGTGCCAGCAGCGCTCTAGCGGGGGGGCCCTACGAGCAGTACTTC. Translated, it gives CASSALAGGPYEQYF.

This clone appeared a single time. This chain links TRBV10-3 with TRBJ2-1; the match to TRBD1 covers 8 bases. This CDR3 region has 15 residues. The ends lost 0 bases at V and 5 bases at J; junction bases unmatched: 3. Germline values: CDR1 ENHRY, CDR2 SYGVKD. The CDR3 loop reads CAISESRGQDNEQFF. The CDR3 bases are TGTGCCATCAGTGAGTCGAGGGGACAGGACAATGAGCAGTTCTTC.

This clone has only a few counts. The chain recombines TRBV7-9 with TRBJ1-1, with 8 bases aligning to TRBD1. Germline lookup yields CDR1 SEHNR and CDR2 FQNEAQ (reference sequence). The CDR3 length is 15 residues. With 2 bases clipped from V and 3 bases from J, the junction kept 5 bases outside the gene matches. The DNA of the CDR3 is TGTGCCAGCAGCTTAATTACAGGGGGAGACACTGAAGCTTTCTTT. The encoded protein is CASSLITGGDTEAFF.

The CDR3 bases are TGTGCCAGCAGCCCCACTGGAGGGCCGCAGTATTTT. Translating it yields CASSPTGGPQYF. The J gene is TRBJ2-3, the V gene TRBV7-8; perhaps TRBD2 as D (6 bases). Trimming shortened V by 5 bases and J by 10 bases, and 13 bases separated the two germline ends. This CDR3 contains 12 residues. Germline loops: CDR1 SGHVS, CDR2 FQNEAQ.

J is TRBJ2-7 and V is TRBV14; TRBD1 agrees at 10 bases. The CDR3 length is 15 residues. The germline gives CDR1 SGHDN, CDR2 FVKESK. Losses at the gene ends were 5 bases for V and 1 base for J; bases not matched to a gene: 5. This CDR3 is CASSAPGQGSYEQYF. The CDR3 bases are TGTGCCAGCAGCGCTCCGGGACAGGGGTCCTACGAGCAGTACTTC.

The chain joins TRBV25-1 to TRBJ1-2; TRBD1 matches at 12 bases. V shed 5 bases, J shed 8 bases, and the junction held 9 bases outside the gene matches. Per germline, CDR1 MGHDK and CDR2 SYGVNS. The CDR3 covers 15 residues. CDR3 amino acids: CASSTPGTGGGGYTF. The CDR3 nucleotides are TGTGCCAGCAGTACCCCCGGGACAGGGGGCGGCGGCTACACCTTC.